Listed here is a single T cell receptor beta chain. From the 5' RACE reads, TCRdb called clonotypes with MiXCR, one entry per CDR3 protein. Among 500,000 to 550,000 distinct CDR3 sequences listed, 20% to 25% were seen once. The data belong to a study of identical twins. The CDR3 is made up of 16 amino acids. CDR1 is LNHNV, CDR2 YYDKDF, per germline (reference sequence). The V gene end was trimmed by 0 bases and the J gene end by 2 bases; junction bases not matched to a gene: 5. The sample was also linked to a second study, of T cells expressing NK-cell markers.

Sequencing was performed on CD4+ T cells sorted from blood. This receptor was identified in a woman under 30 in good health. The V gene is TRBV15, the J gene TRBJ2-5, with 8 bases matching TRBD2. The CDR3 sequence is CATSRDPGGAQETQYF. Here the CDR3 DNA reads TGTGCCACCAGCAGAGATCCCGGGGGGGCACAAGAGACCCAGTACTTC.